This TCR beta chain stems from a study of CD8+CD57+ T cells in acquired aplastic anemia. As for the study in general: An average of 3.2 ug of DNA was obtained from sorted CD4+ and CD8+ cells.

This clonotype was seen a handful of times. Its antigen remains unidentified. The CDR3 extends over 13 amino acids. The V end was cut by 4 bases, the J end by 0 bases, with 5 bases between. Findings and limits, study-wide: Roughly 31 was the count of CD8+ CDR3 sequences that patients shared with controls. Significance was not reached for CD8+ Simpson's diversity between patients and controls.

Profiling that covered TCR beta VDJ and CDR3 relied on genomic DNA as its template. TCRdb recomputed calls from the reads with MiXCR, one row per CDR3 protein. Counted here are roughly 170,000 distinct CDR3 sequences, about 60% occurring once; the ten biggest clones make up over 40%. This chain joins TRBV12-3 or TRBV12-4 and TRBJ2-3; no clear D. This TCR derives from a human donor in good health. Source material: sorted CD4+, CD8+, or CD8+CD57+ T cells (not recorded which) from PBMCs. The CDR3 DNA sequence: TGTGCCAGCAGTTATGGGAGCACAGATACGCAGTATTTT. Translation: CASSYGSTDTQYF.